The TCR beta chain described here comes from a study of blood T cell repertoires in COVID-19 (TCRdb year 2020). Study-level background: Samples from collaborators originated in the United States, Italy and Spain and spanned both the acute and convalescent phases of COVID-19. The material from the prospective study consisted of cDNA or gDNA derived from T cells, B-cell-depleted T cells, or PBMCs. Deeply sampled blood TCRbeta repertoires from subjects exposed to, actively infected with, or recovered from COVID-19 were included in the dataset. The repertoires were made available in a free public database intended to serve as a resource for research on the immune response to SARS-CoV-2. Samples were obtained from the ongoing ImmuneRACE study (first 160 participants) and from over 1,000 subjects provided by 6 global collaborators. A de-identified subject ID, COVID-19 status, age in years and sex were almost always included in the sample metadata. Where available, HLA class I and class II types were taken from metadata supplied by the sample provider and were not determined by assay-based typing. The research as a whole found: How much clinical and demographic metadata was included differed by source and by participant, and the metadata was provided uncurated.

TCRbeta CDR3 regions were amplified from genomic DNA by means of the immunoSEQ Assay, a bias-controlled multiplex PCR. As for the authors' bioinformatics: The number of nucleated cells in each sample was estimated by amplification of reference gene primers within the assay. To quantify the absolute abundance of each unique TCRbeta CDR3 rearrangement, sequence reads were collapsed and filtered. Productive Simpson clonality was computed per sample as the square root of Simpson's diversity index over productive rearrangements. As stored in TCRdb, this immuneACCESS dataset retains in-frame rearrangements with V and J assigned. A fraction of the clones does not appear; measured against another copy, unresolved V genes explain less than half of the discrepancy, and the remainder lacks a known reason. V and J calls and clone size are those listed in that table; D and trimming were worked out from the DNA. The table for this sample lists about 140,000 clones; 80% to 90% of them were counted only once. Roughly 10% of the sample is held by the ten biggest clonotypes.

Trimming takes 2 bases off V and 4 bases off J; junction bases not matched to a gene: 3. The CDR3 holds 14 amino acids from the cysteine to the phenylalanine. The kept DNA is CDR3 alone, 42 bases in frame from the first base. In the germline V gene, CDR1 corresponds to MDHEN and CDR2 to SYDVKM. About this clone: Its antigen is currently not known. Per-nucleotide qualities are absent, and no much larger clonotype sits a single base away.

Each collaborating institution followed its own protocols to collect whole blood in K2EDTA tubes. For TCRbeta analysis, collaborator samples were shipped as frozen whole blood, as isolated PBMCs, or as DNA extracted from either sample type. The sequence was obtained from a man between 60 and 75 years old with active or convalescent COVID-19. This chain joins TRBV28 to TRBJ2-7, with 9 central nucleotides matching TRBD2. Sequencing was performed on peripheral blood. The sequenced DNA: TGTGCCAGCAGTTTACCAGCGGGAGGATACGAGCAGTACTTC. Translated, this is CASSLPAGGYEQYF.